The rows below give T cell receptor beta chains drawn from one sample of a study of shared clonotypes between healthy human individuals. TCRdb's table, derived via immunoSEQ multiplex PCR, lists solely in-frame clones and lacks some. The sample has some 470,000 clones, roughly four fifths seen once. Sequencing used PBMCs. The receptors here all came from a woman in her 40s in good health. Some clones in this sample may be carry-over from other donors' samples. Both conserved end residues are part of each CDR3. The order of the fields is clone size, D gene, V gene, J gene, CDR3 DNA, CDR3 protein. A D gene is named only where the DNA matches it firmly. Some rows have no size entry. The others give once, few or many, or a class for an expanded clone.

-	TRBD1	TRBV11-3	TRBJ2-1	TGTGCCAGCAGCCCAGGACAGGTCCGGGCCTACAATGAGCAGTTCTTC	CASSPGQVRAYNEQFF
-	TRBD2	TRBV4-2	TRBJ2-7	TGTGCCAGCAGCCAAGATCCCGCCGCTAGCGGGAGGGAGTACGAGCAGTACTTC	CASSQDPAASGREYEQYF
-	TRBD2	TRBV6-1	TRBJ2-4	TGTGCCAGCAGTGGAACTAGCGGGAGGCCGTCCCACATTCAGTACTTC	CASSGTSGRPSHIQYF
-	TRBD2	TRBV28	TRBJ2-1	TGTGCCAGCAGTCCCGGGACTAGCGGGAGGGCGAGTAATGAGCAGTTCTTC	CASSPGTSGRASNEQFF
-	-	TRBV6-4	TRBJ1-5	TGTGCCAGCGGCTGGGGGTGCAATCAGCCCCAGCATTTT	CASGWGCNQPQHF
-	-	TRBV27	TRBJ2-7	TGTGCCAGCAGTGTCCACAGGAGTAACTACGAGCAGTACTTC	CASSVHRSNYEQYF
few	TRBD1	TRBV28	TRBJ2-6	TGTGCCAGCAGTTCTCGACAGGGAATGAGCTCTGGGGCCAACGTCCTGACTTTC	CASSSRQGMSSGANVLTF
-	-	TRBV5-1	TRBJ2-2	TGCGCCAGCAGCCCAGGCTTCATCCCGGGGGACACCGGGGAGCTGTTTTTT	CASSPGFIPGDTGELFF
many	TRBD1	TRBV15	TRBJ1-2	TGTGCCACCAGCAGAGTAAGGGGGCCGGGGAGTGGCTACACCTTC	CATSRVRGPGSGYTF
-	-	TRBV19	TRBJ2-7	TGTGCCAGTAGTACCTCTTCCTACGAGCAGTACTTC	CASSTSSYEQYF
few	-	TRBV5-1	TRBJ1-5	TGCGCCAGCAGCGATGGGTTGGACGGCAATCAGCCCCAGCATTTT	CASSDGLDGNQPQHF
-	-	TRBV9	TRBJ2-6	TGTGCCAGCAGCGTAAGCTCTGGGGCCAACGTCCTGACTTTC	CASSVSSGANVLTF
-	TRBD1	TRBV19	TRBJ1-1	TGTGCCAGTAAGGTAGGGGGCGAGTGGGCTGAAGCTTTCTTT	CASKVGGEWAEAFF
many	TRBD2	TRBV6-4	TRBJ2-1	TGTGCCAGCAGTGAGACTAGCGGGAGCTACAATGAGCAGTTCTTC	CASSETSGSYNEQFF
-	-	TRBV18	TRBJ1-1	TGTGCCAGCTCACCTCTGGACACTCCGAACACTGAAGCTTTCTTT	CASSPLDTPNTEAFF
-	TRBD1	TRBV11-2	TRBJ1-4	TGTGCCAGCAGCTCAACAGGGGGACCGAATGAAAAACTGTTTTTT	CASSSTGGPNEKLFF
-	TRBD2	TRBV6-4	TRBJ2-3	TGTGCCAGCAGTGAAACCGGGACTAGCTCTTTGCTCACAGATACGCAGTATTTT	CASSETGTSSLLTDTQYF
few	-	TRBV7-2	TRBJ1-4	TGTGCCAGCAGCTTACGGGCCCAGGAAAAACTGTTTTTT	CASSLRAQEKLFF
-	-	TRBV5-1	TRBJ1-4	TGCGCCAACAGCTTGACTCGCCAACAGGGAGGGGAAAAACTGTTTTTT	CANSLTRQQGGEKLFF
-	-	TRBV5-1	TRBJ2-3	TGCGCCAGCAGCTTGGGTAGCGGCGAGGGTCATACGCAGTATTTT	CASSLGSGEGHTQYF
few	-	TRBV5-1	TRBJ2-2	TGCGCCAGCAGCTCGGGCTGGGTTTCGAACACCGGGGAGCTGTTTTTT	CASSSGWVSNTGELFF
-	-	TRBV28	TRBJ1-2	TGTGCCAGCAGTCCTGGACAGAGTTATGGCTACACCTTC	CASSPGQSYGYTF
-	-	TRBV6-5	TRBJ2-7	TGTGCCAGCAGTTACCGGCCGGGATTGTACGAGCAGTACTTC	CASSYRPGLYEQYF
-	TRBD1	TRBV28	TRBJ2-2	TGTGCCAGCAACGTGATAACAGGGGTGGGCGGGGAGCTGTTTTTT	CASNVITGVGGELFF
-	-	TRBV6-5	TRBJ1-1	TGTGCCAGCAGTTACTCGACTCGGAGCACTGAAGCTTTCTTT	CASSYSTRSTEAFF
few	-	TRBV30	TRBJ2-1	TGTGCCTGGAGTCCGTCCTACAATGAGCAGTTCTTC	CAWSPSYNEQFF
-	-	TRBV5-1	TRBJ1-4	TGCGCCAGCAGCGGCGGGACGGGTAATGAAAAACTGTTTTTT	CASSGGTGNEKLFF
few	-	TRBV29-1	TRBJ1-1	TGCAGCGTTGAAGATCGCAATCTCATGAACACTGAAGCTTTCTTT	CSVEDRNLMNTEAFF
once	TRBD1	TRBV7-9	TRBJ2-3	TGTGCCAGCAGCTTAGCGACAGGGGGCAAAGATACGCAGTATTTT	CASSLATGGKDTQYF
-	TRBD2	TRBV7-3	TRBJ2-1	TGTGCCAGCAGCTTAAATAGCGGGAGGGTCTTTAATGAGCAGTTCTTC	CASSLNSGRVFNEQFF
-	-	TRBV6-4	TRBJ1-1	TGTGCCAGCAGTGGACAGAGGGGTACTGAAGCTTTCTTT	CASSGQRGTEAFF
-	-	TRBV7-3	TRBJ2-2	TGTGCCAGCAGCCCGGGGGCTATTCGAGGGGGCACCGGGGAGCTGTTTTTT	CASSPGAIRGGTGELFF
-	-	TRBV6-6	TRBJ1-1	TGTGCCAGCAGCAAGCTACGGGGGGGAGAGACCACTGAAGCTTTCTTT	CASSKLRGGETTEAFF
-	TRBD1	TRBV2	TRBJ1-5	TGTGCCAGCAGCGTAGGGGGAAGGACAGGCAGCAATCAGCCCCAGCATTTT	CASSVGGRTGSNQPQHF
-	-	TRBV5-6	TRBJ1-4	TGTGCCAGCAGCTTGGAAGGTCGAAATGAAAAACTGTTTTTT	CASSLEGRNEKLFF
-	-	TRBV18	TRBJ1-5	TGTGCCAGCTCCCTCACGGACAGTTACAATCAGCCCCAGCATTTT	CASSLTDSYNQPQHF
-	-	TRBV5-6	TRBJ1-2	TGTGCCAGCAGCCGAGGATTGGAAGCCTGGGGCTACACCTTC	CASSRGLEAWGYTF
-	-	TRBV9	TRBJ2-2	TGTGCCAGCAGCGCGAGGGGGGACGGAAACACCGGGGAGCTGTTTTTT	CASSARGDGNTGELFF
-	-	TRBV6-1	TRBJ2-2	TGTGCCAGCAGTGAAGTTGGAGGGATCACCGGGGAGCTGTTTTTT	CASSEVGGITGELFF
-	-	TRBV28	TRBJ2-1	TGTGCCAGCAGTTTACGTCTCCGCGGCTACAATGAGCAGTTCTTC	CASSLRLRGYNEQFF
-	TRBD2	TRBV11-2	TRBJ2-3	TGTGCCAGCAGCTTATTAGCGGGAGGGCCAACAGATACGCAGTATTTT	CASSLLAGGPTDTQYF
-	-	TRBV4-1	TRBJ2-2	TGCGCCAGCAGCCTGATCGTCGGGAGACCGACCGGGGAGCTGTTTTTT	CASSLIVGRPTGELFF
-	-	TRBV10-3	TRBJ1-5	TGTGCCATCAACCCGGACAGAAATAAAGGGCCCCAGCATTTT	CAINPDRNKGPQHF
few	TRBD2	TRBV11-2	TRBJ2-7	TGTGCCAGCAGCTTATTAGTCGGGACTAGCGGGTACGAGCAGTACTTC	CASSLLVGTSGYEQYF
-	-	TRBV29-1	TRBJ2-5	TGCAGCGTTGTTCCTATCCAAGAGACCCAGTACTTC	CSVVPIQETQYF
-	-	TRBV7-3	TRBJ1-1	TGTGCCAGCAGCTTAAATACTCTCACTGAAGCTTTCTTT	CASSLNTLTEAFF